These 22 T cell receptor beta chains were all obtained from the same sample, sequenced in a study of early T cells in non-severe SARS-CoV-2 infection. Using its own MiXCR run on the 5' RACE reads, TCRdb lists one record per CDR3 protein. The data show around 92,000 distinct CDR3 sequences, with 11% seen just once and around 5.1% held by the top ten. Input material: whole blood. These receptor sequences come from an adult who was a healthcare worker with PCR-confirmed SARS-CoV-2 infection or an uninfected control (not recorded which).

This chain links TRBV29-1 with TRBJ1-4; D gene ambiguous. Germline values: CDR1 SQVTM, CDR2 ANQGSEA. The CDR3 has 12 residues. Trimming stripped 4 bases from V and 4 bases from J, with 7 bases between. Here the CDR3 DNA reads TGCAGCGTTGTCGGGATTAATGAAAAACTGTTTTTT. Amino acid sequence: CSVVGINEKLFF.

This sequence joins TRBV7-3 and TRBJ2-3, with 11 nucleotides matching TRBD1. With 5 bases clipped from V and 5 bases from J, the junction kept 3 bases outside the gene matches. The CDR3 is made up of 14 amino acids. Germline assignment: CDR1 SGHTA and CDR2 FQGTGA. The CDR3 nucleotides are TGTGCCAGCAGCGGGACAGGGGGTGGAGATACGCAGTATTTT. This sequence encodes CASSGTGGGDTQYF.

There are a few counts of this clonotype. V is TRBV5-6 and J is TRBJ2-3; D is unclear. Germline CDR1 is SGHDT and CDR2 is YYEEEE. V gave up 0 bases and J gave up 1 base, with 9 bases separating them. There are 15 residues in the CDR3. The CDR3 reads CASSLVGTRTDTQYF. The CDR3 DNA reads as TGTGCCAGCAGCTTGGTGGGAACACGCACAGATACGCAGTATTTT.

Ten or more counts support this clonotype. The CDR3 region is CSASRLAGGFSDTQYF. DNA of the CDR3: TGCAGTGCGAGTCGCCTAGCGGGAGGATTTTCAGATACGCAGTATTTT. The rearrangement uses TRBV20-1 and TRBJ2-3, with TRBD2 identical over 11 bases. Germline CDR1 is DFQATT and CDR2 is SNEGSKA (reference sequence). After removal of 6 bases from V and 4 bases from J, the junction contained 12 bases not matched to a gene. There are 16 residues in the CDR3.

A few counts support this clonotype. The genes are TRBV2 and TRBJ2-5; D is uncertain. This CDR3 is 13 amino acids long. Trimming took 2 bases from V and 5 from J, leaving 9 bases between them. Looked up from germline, CDR1 is SNHLY and CDR2 is FYNNEI. In DNA form, the CDR3 reads TGTGCCAGCAGTGAATGGAAGCCGGAGACCCAGTACTTC. Its translation is CASSEWKPETQYF.

Many counts were recorded for this clonotype. The chain is built from TRBV6-5 and TRBJ2-1; 7 positions match TRBD2. CDR1 and CDR2 (germline): MNHEY, SVGAGI. The CDR3 covers 14 residues. The junction had 14 bases not matched to a gene; V was cut back by 11 bases and J by 7 bases. The CDR3 loop is CAAGSQSGANEQFF. The CDR3 DNA sequence: TGTGCCGCCGGCAGTCAGAGCGGGGCTAATGAGCAGTTCTTC.

The table lists this clonotype with a few counts. This chain joins TRBV28 and TRBJ2-5; D possibly corresponds to TRBD1 (5 bases). The V gene's germline CDR1 is MDHEN and CDR2 SYDVKM. The CDR3 has 16 amino acids. Trimming removed 2 bases at V and 7 bases at J, with 20 bases between. This CDR3 reads CASSLIKTGGLGTQYF. The CDR3 region has the DNA TGTGCCAGCAGTTTAATTAAAACAGGTGGTTTGGGGACCCAGTACTTC.

At least ten counts were recorded for this clonotype. The V and J genes are TRBV27 and TRBJ2-1, with 14 positions matching TRBD2. The CDR3 spans 17 residues. The trim removed 5 bases at V and 12 bases at J, leaving 15 bases unmatched. CDR1 and CDR2 (germline): MNHEY, SMNVEV (reference sequence). CDR3 residues: CASSPGTSGSTPRGQFF. The CDR3 DNA follows: TGTGCCAGCAGTCCAGGGACTAGCGGGAGTACCCCCCGAGGGCAGTTCTTC.

This clonotype was detected a few times. This sequence joins TRBV5-6 and TRBJ2-7; D is unresolved. The CDR3 is 12 residues long. CDR1 and CDR2 (germline): SGHDT, YYEEEE. V lost 9 bases and J 4 bases, leaving 14 bases between the germline ends. The CDR3 is CATSNGQYEQYF. DNA for the CDR3: TGTGCCACCTCTAATGGCCAGTACGAGCAGTACTTC.

Many counts were recorded for this clonotype. J is TRBJ1-1 and V is TRBV6-5; D unclear. The CDR3 covers 12 residues. V lost 10 bases, J lost 0 bases, and 9 bases lay in between. From germline, CDR1 is MNHEY and CDR2 SVGAGI. CDR3 sequence reads: CATADMNTEAFF. The CDR3 bases are TGTGCCACCGCCGATATGAACACTGAAGCTTTCTTT.

This chain links TRBV3-1 with TRBJ1-1; the D gene is possibly TRBD1 (6 bases). The germline gives CDR1 LGHDT, CDR2 YNNKEL (reference sequence). The CDR3 covers 16 residues. V was trimmed by 4 bases and J by 5 bases, leaving 20 bases between them. The CDR3 is CASSRSFSGAGTEAFF. CDR3 sequence (DNA): TGTGCCAGCAGCCGTTCTTTTTCAGGGGCTGGTACTGAAGCTTTCTTT.

This clonotype was counted many times. The V gene is TRBV7-9, the J gene TRBJ2-2; D ambiguous. Germline V gene data show CDR1 as SEHNR and CDR2 as FQNEAQ (reference sequence). Trimming took off 5 bases at V and 2 bases at J, with 21 bases between the two ends. The CDR3 spans 18 residues. CDR3 sequence (DNA): TGTGCCAGCAGCCCCTTAGACGGCTCGACTGCAAACACCGGGGAGCTGTTTTTT. Translation: CASSPLDGSTANTGELFF.

This clonotype has just a few counts. The chain has TRBV7-9 and TRBJ2-2; D may correspond to TRBD1 or TRBD2 (6 bases each). Germline-derived CDR1 and CDR2 are SEHNR and FQNEAQ (reference sequence). Trimming shortened V by 4 bases and J by 4 bases, and 16 bases separated the two germline ends. The CDR3 contains 16 residues. The DNA of the CDR3 is TGTGCCAGCAGCTCGAGGGGGGCCCCGGGCACCGGGGAGCTGTTTTTT. It codes for CASSSRGAPGTGELFF.

The chain couples TRBV7-3 to TRBJ1-1; 10 bases agree with TRBD1. V trimming: 3 bases; J trimming: 3 bases; junction bases outside the gene matches: 4. From germline, CDR1 is SGHTA and CDR2 FQGTGA. The CDR3 covers 15 residues. CDR3 sequence: CASSLSGTGDTEAFF. For the CDR3, the DNA is TGTGCCAGCAGCTTGTCCGGGACAGGGGACACTGAAGCTTTCTTT.

The gene calls are TRBV20-1 and TRBJ2-7; D possibly uses TRBD1 or TRBD2 (5 bases each). CDR1 and CDR2 from the germline V gene are DFQATT and SNEGSKA (reference sequence). This CDR3 comprises 14 residues. Trimming removed 7 bases at V and 0 bases at J, with 16 bases between. The CDR3 DNA sequence: TGCAGTGTCCCCAGGGCAGGGAGCTCCTACGAGCAGTACTTC. Its translation: CSVPRAGSSYEQYF.

This clonotype was detected ten times or more. This rearrangement joins TRBV5-1 to TRBJ1-4; no definite D call. Germline CDR1 and CDR2: SGHRS and YFSETQ. The CDR3 has 14 residues. Trimming left V 4 bases short and J 2 bases short, with 9 bases between. Here the CDR3 DNA reads TGCGCCAGCAGCCCCCGGTCGACTAATGAAAAACTGTTTTTT. It is translated as CASSPRSTNEKLFF.

This clonotype was seen more than once but under ten times. This sequence joins TRBV11-3 and TRBJ2-3; D unclear. V lost 1 base and J lost 0, with 8 bases in between. The germline V gene has CDR1 SGHNT and CDR2 YENEEA. The CDR3 covers 15 residues. CDR3 sequence reads: CASSLGMTSTDTQYF. The CDR3 region has the DNA TGTGCCAGCAGCTTAGGGATGACCAGCACAGATACGCAGTATTTT.

This clonotype was counted many times. J is TRBJ2-7 and V is TRBV18; TRBD1 agrees at 11 bases. V lost 4 bases, J lost 5 bases, and 7 bases stayed unmatched. Germline V gene sequence: CDR1 KGHSH, CDR2 LQKENI. The CDR3 totals 15 residues. CDR3 residues: CASSQLGQGADEQYF. CDR3 nucleotide sequence: TGTGCCAGCTCACAACTCGGACAGGGGGCCGACGAGCAGTACTTC.

In its sample, this clonotype was seen a few times. The CDR3 reads CASSTVRTRLAGGPPEQYF. DNA of the CDR3: TGTGCCAGCAGCACAGTCCGAACCAGACTAGCGGGGGGTCCCCCCGAGCAGTACTTC. This chain links TRBV7-8 with TRBJ2-7, with 13 positions matching TRBD2. Looked up from germline, CDR1 is SGHVS and CDR2 is FQNEAQ. The V and J ends lost 5 bases and 6 bases, in that order; junction bases with no gene match: 19. The CDR3 contains 19 residues.

This clonotype was counted ten times or more. The chain combines TRBV7-6 with TRBJ1-1; D is perhaps TRBD1 (5 bases). Germline assignment: CDR1 SGHVS and CDR2 FNYEAQ. Trimming removed 1 base from V and 6 bases from J, with 12 bases in between. CDR3 length equals 14 residues. For the CDR3, the DNA is TGTGCCAGCAGCTTAGGTGCGGGGGGAGCTGAAGCTTTCTTT. The encoded protein is CASSLGAGGAEAFF.

The chain couples TRBV20-1 to TRBJ1-1, with 7 bases lining up with TRBD1. Trimming took 0 bases from V and 10 from J; bases not matched to a gene: 8. Germline V gives CDR1 DFQATT, CDR2 SNEGSKA (reference sequence). This CDR3 contains 13 residues. CDR3: CSARDPRQGSAFF. DNA for the CDR3: TGCAGTGCTAGAGACCCCCGACAGGGTTCAGCTTTCTTT.

The chain employs TRBV4-1 and TRBJ1-1; D gene uncertain. Trimming removed 6 bases from V and 4 bases from J, with 18 bases in between. In germline, CDR1 is MGHRA, CDR2 YSYEKL. CDR3 size: 15 residues. The CDR3 here is CASRINWGIGTEAFF. The CDR3 DNA sequence: TGCGCCAGCAGGATAAATTGGGGAATAGGCACTGAAGCTTTCTTT.